A selection of T cell receptor beta chains follows, all from one sample in a study of shared clonotypes between healthy human individuals. Clones were read by immunoSEQ multiplex PCR, and TCRdb kept only the in-frame ones, dropping some. The repertoire holds around 370,000 clones, with roughly 96% as singletons. Sequenced: memory CD8+ T cells sorted from blood. The receptors were gathered from a man aged 25-45 years in good health. The conserved cysteine and the conserved F or W are not part of the CDR3 here.

j_gene,v_gene,CDR3aa
TRBJ2-7,TRBV18,ASSPDRSDEQY
TRBJ2-5,TRBV10-3,AISEEALGGHRAQETQY
TRBJ1-3,TRBV7-9,ASLQGSGNTIY
TRBJ2-3,TRBV5-5,ASSLLMGLLKATDTQY
TRBJ2-5,TRBV19,ASRGLAGPGETQY
TRBJ2-7,TRBV15,ATSRAKISGVSYEQY
TRBJ2-2,TRBV6-5,ASSSARVLVTGELF
TRBJ2-5,TRBV9,ASSSWTEGRTQY
TRBJ2-5,TRBV6-1,ASSEGNLQETQY
TRBJ1-3,TRBV18,ASSPGLPPTY
TRBJ2-5,TRBV18,ASSPLGQGIQETQY
TRBJ2-1,TRBV21-1,ASSKFQDKSEQF
TRBJ2-4,TRBV4-1,ASSQEVRLADIQY
TRBJ2-1,TRBV4-1,ASSQGTYNEQF
TRBJ2-2,TRBV28,ASSLSTGELF
TRBJ2-1,TRBV19,ASRGDLRLEQF
TRBJ2-7,TRBV9,ASSVEGPPYEQY
TRBJ1-2,TRBV11-2,ASSLVGTGGYGYT
TRBJ1-1,TRBV4-2,ASSRTDTEAF
TRBJ1-3,TRBV21-1,ASSSRDRFSGNTIY
TRBJ1-1,TRBV5-5,ASSPQENTEAF
TRBJ1-2,TRBV28,ASSLRGQGGYT
TRBJ2-3,TRBV11-2,ASSSLGGQGPY
TRBJ2-1,TRBV20-1,SAKAIRQF
TRBJ1-3,TRBV4-1,ASSQDGRGTVGNTIY
TRBJ2-7,TRBV10-3,AISVGREKSYEQY
TRBJ2-1,TRBV7-6,ASSLEGGPLDEQF
TRBJ2-7,TRBV2,ASSKGGGEQY
TRBJ2-1,TRBV28,ASKGGGPSYNEQF
TRBJ2-5,TRBV5-8,ASSQGQAFQKETQY
TRBJ2-5,TRBV28,ASSFLSLTEGTGKETQY
TRBJ2-4,TRBV7-9,ASSLAGIAKNIQY
TRBJ1-5,TRBV19,ASSIVGGQHQPQH
TRBJ2-6,TRBV2,ASRRPNVRGSGANVLT
TRBJ2-7,TRBV18,ASSPTSGSKYEQY
TRBJ1-2,TRBV7-9,ASSLALRRGYGYT
TRBJ1-1,TRBV1,TSSPWWWTEAF
TRBJ2-7,TRBV27,ASSLGLSYEQY
TRBJ1-5,TRBV18,ASSPTDSNQPQH
TRBJ2-1,TRBV2,ASRPLAGHNEQF
TRBJ1-5,TRBV13,ASSLGQGEQPQH
TRBJ1-2,TRBV28,ASNLGTANYGYT
TRBJ1-3,TRBV19,ASSIRGDSGNTIY
TRBJ2-5,TRBV5-4,ASSPLAGGPLKTQY
TRBJ1-2,TRBV4-1,ASSQEASLYGYT
TRBJ2-5,TRBV11-2,ASSRGRAAETQY
TRBJ2-5,TRBV5-1,ASSLARTGGETQY
TRBJ2-7,TRBV19,ASTPGLGGGYEQY
TRBJ2-5,TRBV9,ASSVGTSGSFQETQY
TRBJ1-1,TRBV25-1,ASSEMGQGRGTEAF
TRBJ2-5,TRBV27,ASSLWGGRARETQY
TRBJ2-1,TRBV7-9,ASSFPGGPLNEQF
TRBJ1-6,TRBV30,AWSVRSSYNSPLH
TRBJ1-2,TRBV7-9,ASSLSGTYGYT
TRBJ2-1,TRBV2,ASTGDEQF